The 26 T cell receptor beta chains reported below all come from one sample, sequenced in a study of shared clonotypes between healthy human individuals. Sequenced by immunoSEQ multiplex PCR; TCRdb stores in-frame clones only, minus some. The profile shows roughly 2.4 million clones, about 94% of them singletons. Specimen: naive CD4+ T cells sorted from blood. Noted subset: CD45RA+ positively selected. All receptors come from a man between 18 and 29 years old in good health.

The V and J genes are TRBV10-3 and TRBJ2-1; 10 positions match TRBD1. Germline CDR1 and CDR2: ENHRY and SYGVKD. J was trimmed by 2 bases and V by 6 bases; bases with no gene match: 7. This CDR3 spans 16 amino acids. Here the CDR3 reads CAIRGDRGETYNEQFF. CDR3 sequence (DNA): TGTGCCATCAGGGGGGACAGGGGCGAAACCTACAATGAGCAGTTCTTC.

The chain links TRBV25-1 to TRBJ2-5; no clear D gene. The CDR3 extends over 12 amino acids. V lost 4 bases and J 5 bases, leaving 8 bases between the germline ends. In germline, CDR1 is MGHDK, CDR2 SYGVNS. CDR3 nucleotide sequence: TGTGCCAGCAGTGGGTCTCCGGAGACCCAGTACTTC. Translating gives CASSGSPETQYF.

V is TRBV6-1 and J is TRBJ1-2, with D perhaps TRBD1 (6 bases). Germline V gene sequence: CDR1 MNHNS, CDR2 SASEGT. V lost 8 bases and J lost 1, with 14 bases in between. The CDR3 runs to 14 residues. DNA of the CDR3: TGTGCCAGCGAGGAAGGGGGTAATAACTATGGCTACACCTTC. Translation gives CASEEGGNNYGYTF.

This clone was recorded a few times. Different DNA sequences within this sample yield the same CDR3. V and J are TRBV12-5 and TRBJ1-5; D unclear. Germline V CDR1 and CDR2: LGHNT, FRNRAP. V lost 2 bases, J lost 5 bases, and 4 bases lay in between. This CDR3 comprises 12 residues. The chain's CDR3 is CASGLPDQPQHF. The CDR3 DNA reads TGTGCTAGTGGTTTGCCTGATCAGCCCCAGCATTTT. Filled out from reference TRBV12-5 and TRBJ1-5, the complete variable domain reads DARVTQTPRHKVTEMGQEVTMRCQPILGHNTVFWYRQTMMQGLELLAYFRNRAPLDDSGMPKDRFSAEMPDATLATLKIQPSEPRDSAVYFCASGLPDQPQHFGDGTRLSIL.

CDR3 in DNA: TGTGCCAGCAGCTTGGGTTCAGGGGGCTATCAGCCCCAGCATTTT. It translates to CASSLGSGGYQPQHF. The chain recombines TRBV7-2 with TRBJ1-5; 8 bases are a match to TRBD1. V trimming: 3 bases; J trimming: 5 bases; junction bases outside the gene matches: 6. Germline V gene sequence: CDR1 SGHTA, CDR2 FQGNSA. The CDR3 covers 15 residues.

The chain is built from TRBV30 and TRBJ2-1; 8 positions agree with TRBD2. The CDR3 sequence is 14 residues long. The ends lost 8 bases at V and 1 base at J; junction bases unmatched: 7. Germline V gene lookup returns CDR1 GTSNPN and CDR2 SVGIG (reference sequence). For the CDR3, the DNA is TGTGCCGGAAGACTAGCGCGGTCCTACAATGAGCAGTTCTTC. This codes for CAGRLARSYNEQFF.

J is TRBJ2-1 and V is TRBV10-3; TRBD2 agrees at 7 bases. The CDR3 length is 17 residues. V was clipped by 0 bases and J by 1 base; unmatched bases: 6. The germline V gene encodes CDR1 ENHRY and CDR2 SYGVKD. The CDR3 here is CAISESGGMVSYNEQFF. For the CDR3, the DNA is TGTGCCATCAGTGAGTCGGGGGGGATGGTTTCCTACAATGAGCAGTTCTTC.

The V gene is TRBV5-5, the J gene TRBJ2-7; either TRBD1 or TRBD2 may fit D (6 bases each). This CDR3 has 14 amino acids. V was cut by 1 base and J by 3 bases, with 11 bases left in between. Germline-derived CDR1 and CDR2 are SGHKS and YYEKEE (reference sequence). The CDR3 coding sequence is TGTGCCAGCAGCTTGACAGGGACTCTCTACGAGCAGTACTTC. It encodes CASSLTGTLYEQYF.

The V gene is TRBV5-4, the J gene TRBJ2-2; D is unclear. CDR3 length: 15 residues. Germline CDR1 and CDR2: SGHNT and YYREEE (reference sequence). Trimming took off 2 bases at V and 1 base at J, with 9 bases between the two ends. DNA of the CDR3: TGTGCCAGCAGCTTTGCGCCGATGAACACCGGGGAGCTGTTTTTT. Protein product: CASSFAPMNTGELFF.

The V call is TRBV6-6, the J call TRBJ1-1; 8 nucleotides match TRBD1. The CDR3 has 13 residues. Trimming took 6 bases from V and 4 from J; bases not matched to a gene: 4. The V gene's germline CDR1 is MNHNY and CDR2 SVGAGI (reference sequence). The CDR3 nucleotides read TGTGCCAGCAGCTTGACAGGGGCCACTGAAGCTTTCTTT. Translation gives CASSLTGATEAFF.

This rearrangement joins TRBV7-9 to TRBJ2-1; D is ambiguous. Germline CDR1 and CDR2: SEHNR and FQNEAQ (reference sequence). The V and J ends lost 0 bases and 9 bases respectively, with 12 bases between them. CDR3 length: 14 residues. The CDR3 is CASSLASVSPEQFF. CDR3 nucleotide sequence: TGTGCCAGCAGCTTAGCGTCTGTGAGCCCTGAGCAGTTCTTC.

This chain links TRBV4-1 with TRBJ2-7; D ambiguous. Germline V CDR1 and CDR2: MGHRA, YSYEKL. V lost 1 base and J 2 bases, leaving 12 bases between the germline ends. This CDR3 is 15 amino acids long. The CDR3 protein is CASSQVSLEAYEQYF. The CDR3 DNA reads as TGCGCCAGCAGCCAAGTCAGCCTCGAGGCCTACGAGCAGTACTTC.

About this clone itself: This sample also contains other DNA sequences that code for the same CDR3. The chain couples TRBV18 to TRBJ1-5; no reliable D call. The germline gives CDR1 KGHSH, CDR2 LQKENI. The CDR3 covers 14 residues. Trimming shortened V by 2 bases and J by 4 bases, and 9 bases separated the two germline ends. The CDR3 here is CASSPLASNQPQHF. The CDR3 DNA follows: TGTGCCAGCTCACCATTGGCCTCTAATCAGCCCCAGCATTTT.

The chain combines TRBV19 with TRBJ2-7; D is possibly TRBD1 (6 bases). Trimming stripped 5 bases from V and 7 bases from J, with 18 bases between. This CDR3 comprises 14 residues. CDR1 LNHDA and CDR2 SQIVND come from the germline V gene (reference sequence). The CDR3 nucleotides read TGTGCCAGTAGTGTATACTTACAGGGAGAAGAGCAGTACTTC. Translated, it gives CASSVYLQGEEQYF.

In this sample, this clone turned up once. The same CDR3 also results from other DNA sequences found in this sample. The gene calls are TRBV4-3 and TRBJ1-2; 7 nucleotides line up with TRBD1. Trimming at V came to 2 bases and at J to 8 bases, leaving 5 bases not matched to a gene. The CDR3 totals 13 residues. Germline CDR1 reads LGHNA; CDR2 reads YSLEER. CDR3 coding DNA: TGCGCCAGCAGCCAAACAGGGGTGGGCGGCTACACCTTC. Amino acids: CASSQTGVGGYTF.

The V gene is TRBV19, the J gene TRBJ2-7, with TRBD1 matching 8 bases. V trimming: 6 bases; J trimming: 1 base; junction bases outside the gene matches: 8. The CDR3 is 15 amino acids. Germline V gene sequence: CDR1 LNHDA, CDR2 SQIVND (reference sequence). CDR3 region: CASSIQGQGSYEQYF. The CDR3 coding sequence is TGTGCCAGTAGCATACAAGGACAGGGATCCTACGAGCAGTACTTC.

This chain connects TRBV9 to TRBJ2-6, with 7 bases lining up with TRBD1. The CDR3 runs 18 residues. Germline-derived CDR1 and CDR2 are SGDLS and YYNGEE. The trim removed 1 base at V and 0 bases at J, leaving 7 bases unmatched. The CDR3 loop reads CASSVNGPGGSGANVLTF. In DNA form, the CDR3 reads TGTGCCAGCAGCGTAAATGGTCCAGGGGGCTCTGGGGCCAACGTCCTGACTTTC.

This chain connects TRBV5-1 to TRBJ2-3; TRBD2 matches at 9 bases. There are 18 residues in the CDR3. Germline CDR1 reads SGHRS; CDR2 reads YFSETQ. Trimming took 1 base from V and 1 from J; bases not matched to a gene: 10. The CDR3 is CASSLPASGILGTDTQYF. The CDR3 DNA follows: TGCGCCAGCAGCTTGCCGGCTAGCGGGATTTTAGGCACAGATACGCAGTATTTT. Drawing the rest from reference TRBV5-1 and TRBJ2-3, the complete variable domain is KAGVTQTPRYLIKTRGQQVTLSCSPISGHRSVSWYQQTPGQGLQFLFEYFSETQRNKGNFPGRFSGRQFSNSRSEMNVSTLELGDSALYLCASSLPASGILGTDTQYFGPGTRLTVL.

This chain connects TRBV18 to TRBJ2-7, with D perhaps assigned TRBD1 or TRBD2 (5 bases each). Germline V gene lookup returns CDR1 KGHSH and CDR2 LQKENI. The CDR3 consists of 15 residues. Trimming removed 3 bases from V and 0 bases from J, with 12 bases in between. The CDR3 DNA follows: TGTGCCAGCTCACCCGGGGCCCAGAACTCCTACGAGCAGTACTTC. Its protein product is CASSPGAQNSYEQYF.

A note on this clone: This sample also contains other DNA sequences that code for the same CDR3. This sequence joins TRBV6-6 and TRBJ2-7; 9 positions match TRBD1. Unmatched junction bases numbered 4, after V lost 4 bases and J lost 3 bases. CDR1 is MNHNY, CDR2 SVGAGI, per germline (reference sequence). This CDR3 contains 14 residues. CDR3 loop: CASSSPGQGYEQYF. In DNA form, the CDR3 reads TGTGCCAGCAGTTCACCGGGACAGGGCTACGAGCAGTACTTC.

This clone has just a few counts. The V gene is TRBV27, the J gene TRBJ1-6; 7 positions agree with TRBD1. V was clipped by 8 bases and J by 4 bases; unmatched bases: 8. There are 15 residues in the CDR3. In germline, CDR1 is MNHEY, CDR2 SMNVEV (reference sequence). The DNA of the CDR3 is TGTGCCAGCTGGACCGGGACAGATTATAATTCACCCCTCCACTTT. It codes for CASWTGTDYNSPLHF.

The gene calls are TRBV2 and TRBJ2-7, with 9 bases fitting TRBD1. Germline values: CDR1 SNHLY, CDR2 FYNNEI. This CDR3 comprises 16 residues. J was trimmed by 3 bases and V by 3 bases; bases with no gene match: 9. The CDR3 region has the DNA TGTGCCAGCAGTGAGACCGGGACAGGGTCCGTCTACGAGCAGTACTTC. It translates to CASSETGTGSVYEQYF. Based on the CDR3 plus reference TRBV2 and TRBJ2-7, the full variable domain is EPEVTQTPSHQVTQMGQEVILRCVPISNHLYFYWYRQILGQKVEFLVSFYNNEISEKSEIFDDQFSVERPDGSNFTLKIRSTKLEDSAMYFCASSETGTGSVYEQYFGPGTRLTVT.

The V call is TRBV19, the J call TRBJ1-2; D may be TRBD1 (6 bases). Germline V CDR1 and CDR2: LNHDA, SQIVND (reference sequence). The CDR3 runs to 12 residues. Trimming took off 9 bases at V and 8 bases at J, with 16 bases between the two ends. Here the CDR3 reads CASTPGAYGYTF. In nucleotides, the CDR3 is TGTGCCAGCACCCCGGGGGCTTACGGCTACACCTTC.

The chain recombines TRBV18 with TRBJ2-5; 14 bases are a match to TRBD2. The CDR3 loop spans 18 amino acids. V was clipped by 4 bases and J by 4 bases; unmatched bases: 11. CDR1 is KGHSH, CDR2 LQKENI, per germline. This chain's CDR3 is CASSRSGTSGSEGETQYF. The CDR3 nucleotides read TGTGCCAGCTCACGATCCGGGACTAGCGGGAGTGAAGGAGAGACCCAGTACTTC.

The J gene is TRBJ2-5, the V gene TRBV5-1, with D tentatively TRBD1 or TRBD2 (6 bases each). The germline V gene encodes CDR1 SGHRS and CDR2 YFSETQ. The CDR3 sequence is 16 residues long. Trimming shortened V by 4 bases and J by 1 base, and 17 bases separated the two germline ends. CDR3 bases: TGCGCCAGCAGCCCCGGAGGGGGGTCCTTCCAAGAGACCCAGTACTTC. Its protein product is CASSPGGGSFQETQYF. Full variable domain (missing parts from reference TRBV5-1 and TRBJ2-5): KAGVTQTPRYLIKTRGQQVTLSCSPISGHRSVSWYQQTPGQGLQFLFEYFSETQRNKGNFPGRFSGRQFSNSRSEMNVSTLELGDSALYLCASSPGGGSFQETQYFGPGTRLLVL.

Concerning this clone itself: One end of the junction does not line up with germline, which may come from a read error. The rearrangement uses TRBV28 and TRBJ2-3; 9 bases are a match to TRBD2. Per germline, CDR1 MDHEN and CDR2 SYDVKM. The CDR3 is 17 amino acids. CDR3 sequence: CATSEGAGGFIRDTQYF. CDR3 nucleotide sequence: TGTGCCACCAGTGAGGGTGCGGGGGGGTTCATAAGGGATACGCAGTATTTT. Full variable domain (outside the CDR3, taken from reference TRBV28 and TRBJ2-3): DVKVTQSSRYLVKRTGEKVFLECVQDMDHENMFWYRQDPGLGLRLIYFSYDVKMKEKGDIPEGYSVSREKKERFSLILESASTNQTSMYLCATSEGAGGFIRDTQYFGPGTRLTVL.